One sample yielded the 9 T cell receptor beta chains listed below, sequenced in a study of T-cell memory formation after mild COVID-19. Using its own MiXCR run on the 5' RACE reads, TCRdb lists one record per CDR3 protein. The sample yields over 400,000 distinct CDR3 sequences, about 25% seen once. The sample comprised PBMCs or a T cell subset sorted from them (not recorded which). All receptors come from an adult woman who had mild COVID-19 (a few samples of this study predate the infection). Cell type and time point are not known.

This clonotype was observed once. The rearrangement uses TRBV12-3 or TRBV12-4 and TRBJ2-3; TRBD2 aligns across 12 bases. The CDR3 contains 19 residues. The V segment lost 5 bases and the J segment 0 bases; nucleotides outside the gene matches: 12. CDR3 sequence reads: CASSGTSGRLLTSTDTQYF. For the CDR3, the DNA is TGTGCCAGCAGTGGGACTAGCGGGCGGTTACTTACTAGCACAGATACGCAGTATTTT.

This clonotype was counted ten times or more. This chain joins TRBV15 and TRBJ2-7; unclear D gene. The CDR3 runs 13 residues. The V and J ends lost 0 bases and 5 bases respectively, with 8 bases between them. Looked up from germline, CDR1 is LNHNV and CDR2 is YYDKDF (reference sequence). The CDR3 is CATSRDPLNEQYF. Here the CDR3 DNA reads TGTGCCACCAGCAGAGACCCTTTGAACGAGCAGTACTTC.

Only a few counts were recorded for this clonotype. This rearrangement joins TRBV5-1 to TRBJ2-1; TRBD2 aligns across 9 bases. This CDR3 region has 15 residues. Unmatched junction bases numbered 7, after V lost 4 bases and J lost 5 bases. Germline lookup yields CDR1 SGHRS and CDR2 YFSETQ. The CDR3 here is CASSPALAGNNEQFF. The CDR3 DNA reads TGCGCCAGCAGCCCAGCACTAGCGGGCAACAATGAGCAGTTCTTC.

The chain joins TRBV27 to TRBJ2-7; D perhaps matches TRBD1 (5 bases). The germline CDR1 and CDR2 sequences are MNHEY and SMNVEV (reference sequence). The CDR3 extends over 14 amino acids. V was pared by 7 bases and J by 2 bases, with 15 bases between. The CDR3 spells CASKGALETYEQYF. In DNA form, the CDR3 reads TGTGCCAGCAAAGGGGCTCTAGAAACCTACGAGCAGTACTTC.

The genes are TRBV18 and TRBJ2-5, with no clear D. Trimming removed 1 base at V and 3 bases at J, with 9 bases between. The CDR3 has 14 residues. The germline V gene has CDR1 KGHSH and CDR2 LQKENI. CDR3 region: CASSPLWPKETQYF. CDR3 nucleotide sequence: TGTGCCAGCTCACCACTCTGGCCGAAAGAGACCCAGTACTTC. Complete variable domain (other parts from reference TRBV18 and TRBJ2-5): NAGVMQNPRHLVRRRGQEARLRCSPMKGHSHVYWYRQLPEEGLKFMVYLQKENIIDESGMPKERFSAEFPKEGPSILRIQQVVRGDSAAYFCASSPLWPKETQYFGPGTRLLVL.

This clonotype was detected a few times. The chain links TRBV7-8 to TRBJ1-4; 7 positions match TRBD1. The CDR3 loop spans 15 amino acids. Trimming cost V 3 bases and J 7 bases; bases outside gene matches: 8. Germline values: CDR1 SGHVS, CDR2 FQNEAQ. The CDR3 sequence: CASSFRQGGSEKLFF. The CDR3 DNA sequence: TGTGCCAGCAGCTTTAGACAGGGAGGAAGTGAAAAACTGTTTTTT.

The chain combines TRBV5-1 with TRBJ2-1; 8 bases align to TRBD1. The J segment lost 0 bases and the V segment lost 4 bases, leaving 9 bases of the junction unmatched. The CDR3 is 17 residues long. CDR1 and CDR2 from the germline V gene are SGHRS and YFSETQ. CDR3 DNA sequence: TGCGCCAGCAGCGTACAGACAGGGGACCTCTCCTACAATGAGCAGTTCTTC. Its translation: CASSVQTGDLSYNEQFF.

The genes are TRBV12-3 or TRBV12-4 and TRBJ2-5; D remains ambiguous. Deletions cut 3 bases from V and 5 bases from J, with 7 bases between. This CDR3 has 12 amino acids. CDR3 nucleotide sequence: TGTGCCAGCAGTTTTTTCGGCGAGACCCAGTACTTC. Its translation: CASSFFGETQYF.

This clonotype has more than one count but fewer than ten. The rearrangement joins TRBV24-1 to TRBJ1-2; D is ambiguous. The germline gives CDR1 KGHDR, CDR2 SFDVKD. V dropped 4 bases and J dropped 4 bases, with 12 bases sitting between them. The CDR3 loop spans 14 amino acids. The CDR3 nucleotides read TGTGCCACCAGTGAGAGCGTCCGTAGCTATGGCTACACCTTC. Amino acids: CATSESVRSYGYTF.